This T cell receptor beta chain was captured in a study of blood T cell repertoires in COVID-19. V lost 7 bases, J lost 4 bases, and 13 bases lay in between. This CDR3 contains 14 residues. Germline values: CDR1 MDHEN, CDR2 SYDVKM. Sequenced by immunoSEQ multiplex PCR; TCRdb stores in-frame clones only, minus some. The data show 60,000 or so clones, approximately 80% seen once. The chain is built from TRBV28 and TRBJ2-2; D not certain. This receptor was obtained from a man under 40 with COVID-19, enrolled during active disease. The sequenced material came from peripheral blood. The CDR3 bases are TGTGCCAGCAACCACAGAAGCAGCACCGGGGAGCTGTTTTTT. Its protein product is CASNHRSSTGELFF.